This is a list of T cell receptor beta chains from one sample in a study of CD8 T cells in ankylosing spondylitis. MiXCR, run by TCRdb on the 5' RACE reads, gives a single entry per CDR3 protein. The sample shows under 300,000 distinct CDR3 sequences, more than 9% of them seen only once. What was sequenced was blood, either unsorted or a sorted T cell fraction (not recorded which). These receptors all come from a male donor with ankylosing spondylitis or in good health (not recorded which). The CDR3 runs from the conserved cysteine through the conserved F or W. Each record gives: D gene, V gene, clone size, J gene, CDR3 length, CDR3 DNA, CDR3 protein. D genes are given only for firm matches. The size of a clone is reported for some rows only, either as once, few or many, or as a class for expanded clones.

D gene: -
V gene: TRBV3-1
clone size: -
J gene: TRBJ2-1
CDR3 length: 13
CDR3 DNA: TGTGCCAGCAGCCAAGACCCCCTGTATGAGCAGTTCTTC
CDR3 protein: CASSQDPLYEQFF

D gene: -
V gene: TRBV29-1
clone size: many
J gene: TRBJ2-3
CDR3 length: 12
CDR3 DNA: TGCAGCGTTGAAACCCGCACAGATACGCAGTATTTT
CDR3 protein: CSVETRTDTQYF

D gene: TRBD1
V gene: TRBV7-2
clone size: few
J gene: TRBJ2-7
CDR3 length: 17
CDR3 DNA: TGTGCCAGCAGCTTAGTGGGTGGCGGACAGGACTCCTACGAGCAGTACTTC
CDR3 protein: CASSLVGGGQDSYEQYF

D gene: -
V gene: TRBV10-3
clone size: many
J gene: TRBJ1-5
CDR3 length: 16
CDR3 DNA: TGTGCCATACGGTCCGGGGCCAGAGGGGGTTATCAGCCCCAGCATTTT
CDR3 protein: CAIRSGARGGYQPQHF

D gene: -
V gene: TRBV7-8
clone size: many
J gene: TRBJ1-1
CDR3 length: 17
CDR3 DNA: TGTGCCAGCAGCTTACCCGTACAGGATCTCATGAACACTGAAGCTTTCTTT
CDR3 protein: CASSLPVQDLMNTEAFF

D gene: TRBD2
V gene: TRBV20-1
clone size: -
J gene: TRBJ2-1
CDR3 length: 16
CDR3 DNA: TGCAGTGCTAGAGGACTAGCGGGGGTCTCCTACAATGAGCAGTTCTTC
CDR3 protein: CSARGLAGVSYNEQFF

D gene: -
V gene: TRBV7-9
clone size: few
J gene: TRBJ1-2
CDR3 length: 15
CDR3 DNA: TGTGCCAGCAGCTTAGAGTTCTGGGGAGGCGATGGCTACACCTTC
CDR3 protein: CASSLEFWGGDGYTF

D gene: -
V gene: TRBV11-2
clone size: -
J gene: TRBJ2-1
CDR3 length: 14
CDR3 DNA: TGTGCCAGCACGATGAATAATGGAGGCCATGAGCAGTTCTTC
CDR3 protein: CASTMNNGGHEQFF

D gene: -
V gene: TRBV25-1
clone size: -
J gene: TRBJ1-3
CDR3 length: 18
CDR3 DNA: TGTGCCAGCAGTGAATTAGAGGCCTCACTACACTCTGGAAACACCATATATTTT
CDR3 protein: CASSELEASLHSGNTIYF

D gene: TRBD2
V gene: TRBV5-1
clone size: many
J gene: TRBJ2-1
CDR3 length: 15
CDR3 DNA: TGCGCCAGCAGCGTCGTAGTAGCGGGAAATAATGAGCAGTTCTTC
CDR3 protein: CASSVVVAGNNEQFF

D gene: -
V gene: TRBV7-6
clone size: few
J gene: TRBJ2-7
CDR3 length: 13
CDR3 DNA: TGTGCCAGCAGTTCCCGAGAAGGGTACGAGCAGTACTTC
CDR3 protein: CASSSREGYEQYF

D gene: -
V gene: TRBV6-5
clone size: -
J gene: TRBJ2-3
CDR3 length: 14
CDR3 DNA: TGTGCCAGCAGTTACTCGCGCGTCACAGATACGCAGTATTTT
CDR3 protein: CASSYSRVTDTQYF

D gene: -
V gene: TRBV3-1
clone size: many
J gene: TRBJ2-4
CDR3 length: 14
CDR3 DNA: TGTGCCAGCAGCCCCGGGCGGGTAAAAAACATTCAGTACTTC
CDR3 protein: CASSPGRVKNIQYF

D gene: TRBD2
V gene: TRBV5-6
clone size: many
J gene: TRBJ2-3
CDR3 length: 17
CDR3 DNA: TGTGCCAGCAGCTCTAAGACACTAGCGGGGGGCACAGATACGCAGTATTTT
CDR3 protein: CASSSKTLAGGTDTQYF

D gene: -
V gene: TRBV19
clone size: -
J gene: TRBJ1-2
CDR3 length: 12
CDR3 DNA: TGTGCCAGTGATGACAGGAACTATGGCTACACCTTC
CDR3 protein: CASDDRNYGYTF

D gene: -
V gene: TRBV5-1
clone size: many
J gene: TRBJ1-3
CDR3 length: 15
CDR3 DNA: TGCGCCAGCAGCTTGCAGGGACTCTCTGGAAACACCATATATTTT
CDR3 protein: CASSLQGLSGNTIYF

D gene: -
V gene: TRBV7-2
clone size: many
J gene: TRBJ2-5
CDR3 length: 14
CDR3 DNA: TGTGCCAGCAGCTCAACCTCCGGAGGGGAGACCCAGTACTTC
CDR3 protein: CASSSTSGGETQYF

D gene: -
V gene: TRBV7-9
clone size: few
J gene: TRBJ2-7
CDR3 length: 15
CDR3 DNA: TGTGCCAGCAGCCCAGGGACTCTACCCACCTACGAGCAGTACTTC
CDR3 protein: CASSPGTLPTYEQYF

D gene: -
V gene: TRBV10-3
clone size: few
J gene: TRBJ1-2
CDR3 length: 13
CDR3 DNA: TGTGCCATCAGTGAGTCAGGGCAGGGGCTCTACACCTTC
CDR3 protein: CAISESGQGLYTF

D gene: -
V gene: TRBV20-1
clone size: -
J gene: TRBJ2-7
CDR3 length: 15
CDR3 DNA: TGCTGTGCCGTAGGGTTCGGGACAAAGACCTACGAGCAGTACTTC
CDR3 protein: CCAVGFGTKTYEQYF

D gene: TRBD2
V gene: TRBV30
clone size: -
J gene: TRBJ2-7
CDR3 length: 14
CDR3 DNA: TGTGCCTGGAGTGTTGGCGGGAGTTCCTACGAGCAGTACTTC
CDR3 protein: CAWSVGGSSYEQYF

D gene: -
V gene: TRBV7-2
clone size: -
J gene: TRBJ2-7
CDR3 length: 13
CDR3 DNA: TGTGCCAGCAGCTTAGAGTACGTCTACGAGCAGTACTTC
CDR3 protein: CASSLEYVYEQYF

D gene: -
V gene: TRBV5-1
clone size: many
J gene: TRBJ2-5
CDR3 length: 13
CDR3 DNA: TGCGCCAGCAGCTTGGCCAGGGAAGAGACCCAGTACTTC
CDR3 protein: CASSLAREETQYF

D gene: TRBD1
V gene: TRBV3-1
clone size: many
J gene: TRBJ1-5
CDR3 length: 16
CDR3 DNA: TGTGCCAGCAGCCCAAAGGGACAGGGTTTCAATCAGCCCCAGCATTTT
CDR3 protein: CASSPKGQGFNQPQHF

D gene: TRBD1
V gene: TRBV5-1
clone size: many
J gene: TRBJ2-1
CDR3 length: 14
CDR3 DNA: TGCGCCAGCAGAACCCAGGGGGACTACAATGAGCAGTTCTTC
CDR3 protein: CASRTQGDYNEQFF

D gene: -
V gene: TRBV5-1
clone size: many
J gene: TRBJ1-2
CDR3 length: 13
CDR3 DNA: TGCGCCAGCAGCTTGCCAGGGGATCTGGGCTACACCTTC
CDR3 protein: CASSLPGDLGYTF

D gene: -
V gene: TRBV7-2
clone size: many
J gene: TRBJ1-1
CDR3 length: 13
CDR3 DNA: TGTGCCAGCAGCCTGAGGCTTAACACTGAAGCTTTCTTT
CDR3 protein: CASSLRLNTEAFF

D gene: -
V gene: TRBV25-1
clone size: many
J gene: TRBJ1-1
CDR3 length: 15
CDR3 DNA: TGTGCCAGCAGCCCGGCCCGGGTTATGAACACTGAAGCTTTCTTT
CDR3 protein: CASSPARVMNTEAFF

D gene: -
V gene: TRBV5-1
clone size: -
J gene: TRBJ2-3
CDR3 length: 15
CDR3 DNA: TGCGCCAGCAGCTTGGCCTCTGAAATCCCAGATGCGCAGTATTTT
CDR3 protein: CASSLASEIPDAQYF

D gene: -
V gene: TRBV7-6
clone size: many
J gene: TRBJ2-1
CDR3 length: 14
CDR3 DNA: TGTGCCAGCAGCTTCACCTTTGAATGGGGTGAGCAGTTCTTC
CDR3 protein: CASSFTFEWGEQFF

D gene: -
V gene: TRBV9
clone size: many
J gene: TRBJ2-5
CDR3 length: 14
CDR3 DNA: TGTGCCAGCAGCCCCACTGCGGAGAAAGAGACCCAGTACTTC
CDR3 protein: CASSPTAEKETQYF

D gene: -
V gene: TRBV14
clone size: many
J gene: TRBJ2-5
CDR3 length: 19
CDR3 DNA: TGTGCCAGCAGCCAAGTCCCGGCAGGTTGGACCCTCACCCAAGAGACCCAGTACTTC
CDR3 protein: CASSQVPAGWTLTQETQYF

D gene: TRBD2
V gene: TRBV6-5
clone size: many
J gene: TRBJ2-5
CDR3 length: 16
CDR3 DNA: TGTGCCAGCAGTAACCGTGGAGCGGGGGCGGGAGAGACCCAGTACTTC
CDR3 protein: CASSNRGAGAGETQYF

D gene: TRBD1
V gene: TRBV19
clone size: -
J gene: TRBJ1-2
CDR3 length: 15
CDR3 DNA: TGTGCCAGTACCCCGCAGGTGGGACAGGGGGCTGGCTACACCTTC
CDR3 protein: CASTPQVGQGAGYTF